Each of the 5 T cell receptor beta chains below was sequenced from the same sample in a study of shared clonotypes between healthy human individuals. The data were produced by immunoSEQ multiplex PCR, yet TCRdb's version contains in-frame clones alone and is incomplete. Of approximately 940,000 clones in the sample, over 75% were seen once. Sample: memory CD4+ T cells sorted from blood. Subset reported: CD45RA-negative fraction. These receptors all stem from a man aged 18 to 35 in good health.

The chain couples TRBV19 to TRBJ1-6; D possibly corresponds to TRBD1 (5 bases). Trimming removed 6 bases at V and 9 bases at J, with 24 bases between. This CDR3 is 17 amino acids long. Germline V gives CDR1 LNHDA, CDR2 SQIVND (reference sequence). The CDR3 region has the DNA TGTGCCAGTAGCACTCATCTCAGGGAGACGGCGAGTTCACCCCTCCACTTT. Protein sequence: CASSTHLRETASSPLHF.

This clone was counted a single time. One base away lies a much larger clone, so this may be a sequencing read error. The V and J genes are TRBV30 and TRBJ2-2; unclear D gene. Germline V gives CDR1 GTSNPN, CDR2 SVGIG (reference sequence). The CDR3 runs 14 residues. V lost 4 bases and J lost 7, with 16 bases in between. CDR3 sequence: CAWTLRPIIGELFF. CDR3 nucleotides: TGTGCCTGGACCCTACGGCCCATCATCGGGGAGCTGTTTTTT.

This clone was seen at least ten times. In DNA form, the CDR3 reads TGCAGCGTTGTAGATAACGCCGCGAAAATCTATGGCTACACCTTC. Protein: CSVVDNAAKIYGYTF. The chain combines TRBV29-1 with TRBJ1-2; D is unclear. CDR3 length equals 15 residues. The ends were cut back, 4 bases at V and 4 bases at J, with 19 bases in the middle. Germline V gene lookup returns CDR1 SQVTM and CDR2 ANQGSEA.

This sequence joins TRBV29-1 and TRBJ2-5, with no clear D. The germline V gene has CDR1 SQVTM and CDR2 ANQGSEA. The V and J ends lost 3 bases and 5 bases respectively, with 7 bases between them. There are 11 residues in the CDR3. CDR3 residues: CSVDVGETQYF. The CDR3 region has the DNA TGCAGCGTTGACGTCGGGGAGACCCAGTACTTC.

This rearrangement joins TRBV5-6 to TRBJ1-2; TRBD1 is a possible D gene (5 bases). Trimming removed 4 bases at V and 4 bases at J, with 14 bases between. This CDR3 region has 14 residues. Germline CDR1 and CDR2: SGHDT and YYEEEE. The CDR3 DNA is TGTGCCAGCAGCGGTGGACAAACTACCTATGGCTACACCTTC. The encoded protein is CASSGGQTTYGYTF. Full variable domain (remainder filled in from reference TRBV5-6 and TRBJ1-2): DAGVTQSPTHLIKTRGQQVTLRCSPKSGHDTVSWYQQALGQGPQFIFQYYEEEERQRGNFPDRFSGHQFPNYSSELNVNALLLGDSALYLCASSGGQTTYGYTFGSGTRLTVV.